These 25 T cell receptor beta chains share one sample of origin, sequenced in a study of early T cells in non-severe SARS-CoV-2 infection. TCRdb processed the 5' RACE reads anew with MiXCR; each CDR3 protein has one entry. The table shows more than 65,000 distinct CDR3 sequences, with less than 15% occurring only once. The sample was whole blood. The receptors shown here come from an adult who was a healthcare worker with PCR-confirmed SARS-CoV-2 infection or an uninfected control (not recorded which).

The CDR3 DNA follows: TGTGCCAGCAGTTTGCCGGAAACCACAGATACGCAGTATTTT. Its translation: CASSLPETTDTQYF. V and J are TRBV28 and TRBJ2-3; D remains unclear. This CDR3 comprises 14 residues. With 3 bases removed from V and 2 bases from J, the gap between germline ends came to 9 bases. CDR1 is MDHEN and CDR2 is SYDVKM in the germline V gene.

In its sample, this clonotype was seen many times. This chain joins TRBV11-2 and TRBJ2-2; no definite D call. With 3 bases removed from V and 9 bases from J, the gap between germline ends came to 8 bases. This CDR3 has 12 residues. The V gene's germline CDR1 is SGHAT and CDR2 FQNNGV. CDR3 protein: CASSLGNRELFF. In nucleotides, the CDR3 is TGTGCCAGCAGCTTGGGTAACAGGGAGCTGTTTTTT.

DNA of the CDR3: TGTGCCAGCAGCCCCACCCGGGACTACGAGCAGTACTTC. As protein: CASSPTRDYEQYF. The chain is built from TRBV7-2 and TRBJ2-7, with a weak D call TRBD2 (5 bases). The CDR3 has 13 amino acids. The V end lost 5 bases, the J end lost 3 bases, and 11 bases lay between the germline ends. Germline values: CDR1 SGHTA, CDR2 FQGNSA.

This clonotype was recorded many times. The genes are TRBV30 and TRBJ2-1; D gene unclear. The CDR3 is 15 amino acids. V lost 0 bases and J 1 base, leaving 10 bases between the germline ends. Germline V gene sequence: CDR1 GTSNPN, CDR2 SVGIG (reference sequence). Here the CDR3 reads CAWSVPRTSYNEQFF. CDR3 DNA sequence: TGTGCCTGGAGTGTGCCTAGAACGTCCTACAATGAGCAGTTCTTC. Drawing the rest from reference TRBV30 and TRBJ2-1, the complete variable domain is SQTIHQWPATLVQPVGSPLSLECTVEGTSNPNLYWYRQAAGRGLQLLFYSVGIGQISSEVPQNLSASRPQDRQFILSSKKLLLSDSGFYLCAWSVPRTSYNEQFFGPGTRLTVL.

This clonotype was counted ten times or more. The chain employs TRBV20-1 and TRBJ2-4; the D is unclear. Trimming took 6 bases from V and 1 from J, leaving 16 bases between them. Germline V gene data show CDR1 as DFQATT and CDR2 as SNEGSKA (reference sequence). The CDR3 is 15 amino acids. CDR3 amino acids: CSAPGDSRAKNIQYF. CDR3 DNA: TGCAGTGCGCCTGGGGATAGTCGGGCCAAAAACATTCAGTACTTC.

The genes are TRBV7-6 and TRBJ2-5; D tentatively reads TRBD1 or TRBD2 (6 bases each). CDR3 length: 17 residues. Trimming cost V 5 bases and J 5 bases, with 24 bases left between them. Germline V gene sequence: CDR1 SGHVS, CDR2 FNYEAQ. DNA for the CDR3: TGTGCCAGCAGCCAAACCCCTGGGGGCAGTCGGGGGGAGACCCAGTACTTC. Amino acid sequence: CASSQTPGGSRGETQYF.

This clonotype came up many times. The CDR3 DNA reads TGTGCCACCAGTGATTTCACGGACGGACACAATGAGCAGTTCTTC. It translates to CATSDFTDGHNEQFF. This chain links TRBV24-1 with TRBJ2-1; D gene unclear. Trimming removed 1 base at V and 5 bases at J, with 11 bases between. The CDR3 loop spans 15 amino acids. Looked up from germline, CDR1 is KGHDR and CDR2 is SFDVKD.

The rearrangement joins TRBV3-1 to TRBJ2-7; tentative D call: TRBD2 (6 bases). The CDR3 is 14 amino acids. V was shortened by 6 bases and J by 2 bases, with 14 bases between the two germline ends. Germline V gene sequence: CDR1 LGHDT, CDR2 YNNKEL (reference sequence). The CDR3 DNA is TGTGCCAGCAGTCCCCTTGCGGGAACCTACGAGCAGTACTTC. This codes for CASSPLAGTYEQYF.

The chain employs TRBV3-1 and TRBJ2-7; D call uncertain. V lost 0 bases and J lost 4, with 10 bases in between. CDR1 is LGHDT and CDR2 is YNNKEL in the germline V gene (reference sequence). The CDR3 loop spans 14 amino acids. The CDR3 loop is CASSQDTGGYEQYF. CDR3 in DNA: TGTGCCAGCAGCCAAGATACGGGTGGGTACGAGCAGTACTTC.

This clonotype was picked up many times. The rearrangement links TRBV7-2 to TRBJ2-3; D uncertain. There are 14 residues in the CDR3. Germline CDR1 and CDR2: SGHTA and FQGNSA. Deletions cut 5 bases from V and 2 bases from J, with 11 bases between. The CDR3 DNA is TGTGCCAGCAGCCTCCGGGCGTACACAGATACGCAGTATTTT. Protein product: CASSLRAYTDTQYF. Variable domain in full (rest from reference TRBV7-2 and TRBJ2-3): GAGVSQSPSNKVTEKGKDVELRCDPISGHTALYWYRQSLGQGLEFLIYFQGNSAPDKSGLPSDRFSAERTGGSVSTLTIQRTQQEDSAVYLCASSLRAYTDTQYFGPGTRLTVL.

In this sample, this clonotype turned up a few times. The limits of the CDR3 on the DNA are not certain, so only TCRdb's listed CDR3 is given. The V and J genes are TRBV11-2 and TRBJ2-2; the D call in the table, TRBD1, was not verified against the DNA. The CDR3 has 18 amino acids, counting both end residues. Germline CDR1 reads SGHAT; CDR2 reads FQNNGV. The CDR3: CASSWGGPPRRTPGSCFF.

This chain uses TRBV14 with TRBJ1-3; D remains ambiguous. Trimming pared 1 base from V and 0 bases from J, leaving 7 bases between. Per germline, CDR1 SGHDN and CDR2 FVKESK. The CDR3 extends over 15 amino acids. The CDR3 region has the DNA TGTGCCAGCAGCCAAGGGTACGGCTCTGGAAACACCATATATTTT. This codes for CASSQGYGSGNTIYF.

This clonotype was seen many times. The chain is built from TRBV4-1 and TRBJ2-7, with 7 nucleotides matching TRBD1. Germline V gene data show CDR1 as MGHRA and CDR2 as YSYEKL. The CDR3 has 13 amino acids. J was trimmed by 1 base and V by 4 bases; bases with no gene match: 1. The CDR3 protein is CASSRDSSYEQYF. As DNA, the CDR3 is TGCGCCAGCAGCCGGGACAGTTCCTACGAGCAGTACTTC.

J is TRBJ2-7 and V is TRBV24-1; tentative D call: TRBD1 (5 bases). The V end lost 5 bases, the J end lost 3 bases, and 10 bases lay between the germline ends. CDR1 is KGHDR and CDR2 is SFDVKD in the germline V gene. This CDR3 has 13 amino acids. The CDR3 nucleotides read TGTGCCACCAGTGGTGGACACTTCTACGAGCAGTACTTC. Its protein product is CATSGGHFYEQYF.

The table lists this clonotype with a few counts. This chain uses TRBV18 with TRBJ2-6; weak D call: TRBD1 (6 bases). The CDR3 totals 15 residues. Germline V gene sequence: CDR1 KGHSH, CDR2 LQKENI. Trimming took 3 bases from V and 2 from J, leaving 8 bases between them. The CDR3 reads CASSPQGTGANVLTF. The CDR3 nucleotides read TGTGCCAGCTCACCGCAGGGGACTGGGGCCAACGTCCTGACTTTC.

Ten or more counts support this clonotype. The genes are TRBV6-5 and TRBJ2-1; D ambiguous. The CDR3 length is 12 residues. The germline V gene encodes CDR1 MNHEY and CDR2 SVGAGI. Trimming removed 2 bases from V and 10 bases from J, with 9 bases in between. CDR3 nucleotides: TGTGCCAGCAGTTACAGTAGTGACGAGCAGTTCTTC. Translation: CASSYSSDEQFF.

This clonotype showed up many times. The chain combines TRBV9 with TRBJ2-2; 10 positions agree with TRBD2. The CDR3 length is 15 residues. Germline V gene sequence: CDR1 SGDLS, CDR2 YYNGEE. Trimming removed 0 bases from V and 7 bases from J; junction bases left unmatched: 3. CDR3: CASSVVSSGSGELFF. CDR3 nucleotides: TGTGCCAGCAGCGTAGTGTCTAGCGGGAGCGGGGAGCTGTTTTTT.

This clonotype was observed a few times. This rearrangement joins TRBV11-1 to TRBJ2-7; 13 bases match TRBD2. Germline V gives CDR1 SGHAT, CDR2 FQDESV (reference sequence). The V and J ends lost 10 bases and 5 bases, in that order; junction bases with no gene match: 8. CDR3 length: 14 residues. The CDR3 protein is CATSIGTSGDEQYF. CDR3 coding DNA: TGTGCCACCTCGATCGGGACTAGCGGGGACGAGCAGTACTTC.

This clonotype was seen more than once but under ten times. The chain recombines TRBV27 with TRBJ2-1, with 10 bases aligning to TRBD2. V lost 2 bases and J lost 4; bases outside the gene matches: 11. This CDR3 comprises 18 residues. The germline gives CDR1 MNHEY, CDR2 SMNVEV (reference sequence). CDR3 sequence: CASSLKTPSGSWYNEQFF. The CDR3 DNA reads TGTGCCAGCAGTTTAAAGACCCCTAGCGGGAGTTGGTACAATGAGCAGTTCTTC.

The table lists this clonotype with many counts. This chain connects TRBV7-2 to TRBJ2-7; D call uncertain. Germline CDR1 reads SGHTA; CDR2 reads FQGNSA. This CDR3 contains 14 residues. V lost 4 bases to trimming and J lost 7 bases, with 17 bases between them. The CDR3 reads CASSSQRSDGEQYF. CDR3 DNA: TGTGCCAGCAGCTCCCAAAGGAGTGACGGGGAGCAGTACTTC.

The chain employs TRBV6-1 and TRBJ2-1; TRBD1 or TRBD2 may be the D gene (5 bases each). The CDR3 runs 16 residues. CDR1 MNHNS and CDR2 SASEGT come from the germline V gene. V gave up 9 bases and J gave up 0 bases, with 18 bases separating them. The DNA for the CDR3 is TGTGCCAGTTTGGGACCCGGGCCAGGCTCCTACAATGAGCAGTTCTTC. Translation gives CASLGPGPGSYNEQFF.

This chain connects TRBV27 to TRBJ2-1; 15 positions agree with TRBD2. This CDR3 is built from 16 residues. V lost 6 bases and J lost 5; bases outside the gene matches: 5. Germline loops: CDR1 MNHEY, CDR2 SMNVEV (reference sequence). CDR3 amino acids: CASSRGLAGGNNEQFF. The DNA for the CDR3 is TGTGCCAGCAGCCGGGGACTAGCGGGAGGAAACAATGAGCAGTTCTTC.

Many counts were recorded for this clonotype. V is TRBV5-4 and J is TRBJ1-1; 7 bases are shared with TRBD1. V lost 0 bases, J lost 5 bases, and 4 bases stayed unmatched. Looked up from germline, CDR1 is SGHNT and CDR2 is YYREEE (reference sequence). This CDR3 is built from 14 residues. CDR3 coding DNA: TGTGCCAGCAGCTTGGGGCAGGGGGAAACTGAAGCTTTCTTT. Translating it yields CASSLGQGETEAFF.

Only a few counts were recorded for this clonotype. The J gene is TRBJ1-1, the V gene TRBV28, with D perhaps TRBD1 (5 bases). This CDR3 spans 15 amino acids. V gave up 2 bases and J gave up 1 base, with 11 bases separating them. Germline CDR1 reads MDHEN; CDR2 reads SYDVKM. CDR3: CASSLKGPWNTEAFF. Written as DNA, the CDR3 is TGTGCCAGCAGTTTAAAGGGACCTTGGAACACTGAAGCTTTCTTT. The full variable domain, completed using reference TRBV28 and TRBJ1-1, is DVKVTQSSRYLVKRTGEKVFLECVQDMDHENMFWYRQDPGLGLRLIYFSYDVKMKEKGDIPEGYSVSREKKERFSLILESASTNQTSMYLCASSLKGPWNTEAFFGQGTRLTVV.

The CDR3 nucleotides are TGTGCCAGCAGTGAAGCGCAAGGGGGGACAACAGATACGCAGTATTTT. It is translated as CASSEAQGGTTDTQYF. The chain joins TRBV6-1 to TRBJ2-3; D is perhaps TRBD1 or TRBD2 (6 bases each). Trimming left V 0 bases short and J 3 bases short, with 13 bases between. CDR1 and CDR2 from the germline V gene are MNHNS and SASEGT. The CDR3 sequence is 16 residues long.